These 5 T cell receptor beta chains were all obtained from the same sample, sequenced in a study of long-term antiretroviral therapy in people with HIV. Survey-level immunoSEQ v3.0 assays were run. Generated by immunoSEQ multiplex PCR, the TCRdb table keeps only in-frame clones and is missing some. The top ten hold roughly 6.7% of the sample, which has 29,000 or so clones, 93% seen once. The source material was unsorted PBMCs, sampled less than 6.8 years after starting antiretroviral therapy. These receptors were collected from a woman between 40 and 55 years old with HIV.

V usage is TRBV30 and J usage is TRBJ2-7; D not certain. Germline CDR1 is GTSNPN and CDR2 is SVGIG (reference sequence). The CDR3 has 15 amino acids. The ends were cut back, 3 bases at V and 5 bases at J, with 20 bases in the middle. CDR3 sequence: CAWRNKAGRSHEQYF. CDR3 in DNA: TGTGCCTGGAGGAATAAGGCAGGCAGGTCCCACGAGCAGTACTTC.

This chain links TRBV7-8 with TRBJ2-7, with D perhaps matching TRBD1 (5 bases). V was clipped by 0 bases and J by 0 bases, with 12 bases between them. The CDR3 consists of 16 residues. Germline CDR1 and CDR2: SGHVS and FQNEAQ. The DNA of the CDR3 is TGTGCCAGCAGCTTAGCGGGCGCAGGGTCCTCCTACGAGCAGTACTTC. Residues: CASSLAGAGSSYEQYF.

This clone was seen a single time. This chain joins TRBV14 and TRBJ1-2; 10 nucleotides match TRBD1. The CDR3 spans 14 residues. Germline V lookup: CDR1 SGHDN, CDR2 FVKESK. V shed 4 bases, J shed 4 bases, and the junction held 3 bases outside the gene matches. CDR3 sequence (DNA): TGTGCCAGCAGCCGGACAGGGGGTTCCTATGGCTACACCTTC. It specifies CASSRTGGSYGYTF. Drawing the rest from reference TRBV14 and TRBJ1-2, the complete variable domain is EAGVTQFPSHSVIEKGQTVTLRCDPISGHDNLYWYRRVMGKEIKFLLHFVKESKQDESGMPNNRFLAERTGGTYSTLKVQPAELEDSGVYFCASSRTGGSYGYTFGSGTRLTVV.

The chain is built from TRBV6-5 and TRBJ2-5, with TRBD2 matching over 11 bases. This CDR3 has 15 amino acids. V lost 5 bases to trimming and J lost 2 bases; unmatched junction nucleotides: 4. Germline V gives CDR1 MNHEY, CDR2 SVGAGI. This chain's CDR3 is CASSPGTSGQETQYF. The DNA for the CDR3 is TGTGCCAGCAGTCCCGGGACTAGCGGTCAAGAGACCCAGTACTTC.

The CDR3 region has the DNA TGCAGCGTTGTTCGGGAAGCAGATACGCAGTATTTT. Amino acids: CSVVREADTQYF. The chain has TRBV29-1 and TRBJ2-3; D is possibly TRBD2 (5 bases). CDR3 length equals 12 residues. Germline loops: CDR1 SQVTM, CDR2 ANQGSEA. The V and J ends lost 4 bases and 4 bases respectively, with 9 bases between them.